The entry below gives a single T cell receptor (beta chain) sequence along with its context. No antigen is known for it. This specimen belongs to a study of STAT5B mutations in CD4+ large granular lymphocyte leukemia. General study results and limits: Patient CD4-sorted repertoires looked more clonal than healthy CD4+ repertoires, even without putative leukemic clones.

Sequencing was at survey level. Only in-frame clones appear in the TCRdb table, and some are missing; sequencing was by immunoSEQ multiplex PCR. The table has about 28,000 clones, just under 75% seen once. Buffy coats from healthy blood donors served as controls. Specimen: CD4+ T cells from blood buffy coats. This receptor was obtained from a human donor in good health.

CDR3 sequence (DNA): TGTGCCAGCAGCTTGATCAGTACGTGGATAGAGACCCAGTACTTC. Its translation: CASSLISTWIETQYF. V gene TRBV5-8 combines with J gene TRBJ2-5, with D unresolved. The CDR3 length is 15 residues. V shed 1 base and J shed 4 bases, with 14 bases lying between them. CDR1 and CDR2 from the germline V gene are SGHTS and YDEGEE.